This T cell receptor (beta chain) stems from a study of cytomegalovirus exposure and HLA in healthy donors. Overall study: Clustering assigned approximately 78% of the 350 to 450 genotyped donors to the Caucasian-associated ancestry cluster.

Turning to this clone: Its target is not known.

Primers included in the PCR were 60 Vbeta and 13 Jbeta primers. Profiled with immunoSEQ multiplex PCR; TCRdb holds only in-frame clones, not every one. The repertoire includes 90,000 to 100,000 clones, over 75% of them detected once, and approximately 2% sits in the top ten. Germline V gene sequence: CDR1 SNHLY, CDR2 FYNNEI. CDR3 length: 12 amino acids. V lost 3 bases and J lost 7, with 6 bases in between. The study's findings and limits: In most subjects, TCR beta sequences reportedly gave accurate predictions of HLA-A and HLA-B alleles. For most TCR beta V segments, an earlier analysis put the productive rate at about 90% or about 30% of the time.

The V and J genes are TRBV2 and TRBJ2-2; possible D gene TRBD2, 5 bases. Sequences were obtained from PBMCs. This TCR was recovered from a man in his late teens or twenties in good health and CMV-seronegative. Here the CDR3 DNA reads TGTGCCAGCAGTGACGCGGGCGGGGAGCTGTTTTTT. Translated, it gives CASSDAGGELFF.